These 22 T cell receptor beta chains came from one sample sequenced in a study of shared clonotypes between healthy human individuals. The assay was immunoSEQ multiplex PCR, and TCRdb's table has in-frame clones only and misses some. The sample contains over 950,000 clones, 70% to 80% of which appear only once. Material: memory CD4+ T cells from PBMCs. The subset denotes: CD45RA-negative fraction. These receptors all stem from a man younger than 35 in good health. Some clones in this sample may be carry-over from other donors' samples.

A note on this clone: The same CDR3 arises from other DNA sequences in this sample as well. The V gene is TRBV7-9, the J gene TRBJ2-3; 7 nucleotides agree with TRBD1. CDR3 length equals 15 residues. V lost 1 base to trimming and J lost 2 bases; unmatched junction nucleotides: 3. The germline gives CDR1 SEHNR, CDR2 FQNEAQ (reference sequence). The CDR3 region has the DNA TGTGCCAGCAGCTTAGGACAGGGAGTCACAGATACGCAGTATTTT. As protein: CASSLGQGVTDTQYF.

The chain is built from TRBV7-2 and TRBJ2-5; 11 bases fit TRBD2. Germline V gene data show CDR1 as SGHTA and CDR2 as FQGNSA. The CDR3 length is 14 residues. V lost 4 bases and J lost 8; bases outside the gene matches: 6. Written as DNA, the CDR3 is TGTGCCAGCAGCTCGGGACTAGCGGAAGCCACCCAGTACTTC. Its protein is CASSSGLAEATQYF.

The chain is built from TRBV9 and TRBJ2-2; D call uncertain. V dropped 3 bases and J dropped 3 bases, with 9 bases sitting between them. The CDR3 covers 14 residues. Germline CDR1 is SGDLS and CDR2 is YYNGEE. The CDR3 sequence: CASSAEPHTGELFF. Written as DNA, the CDR3 is TGTGCCAGCAGCGCCGAGCCTCACACCGGGGAGCTGTTTTTT.

The chain combines TRBV9 with TRBJ2-1; 8 positions agree with TRBD2. V lost 4 bases and J lost 4; bases outside the gene matches: 13. The CDR3 is made up of 17 amino acids. Germline assignment: CDR1 SGDLS and CDR2 YYNGEE. This chain's CDR3 is CASSPRSSGSGYNEQFF. In nucleotides, the CDR3 is TGTGCCAGCAGCCCCCGGTCCAGCGGGAGTGGGTACAATGAGCAGTTCTTC.

The chain recombines TRBV11-1 with TRBJ2-1; either TRBD1 or TRBD2 may fit D (5 bases each). CDR1 SGHAT and CDR2 FQDESV come from the germline V gene (reference sequence). Trimming pared 5 bases from V and 9 bases from J, leaving 17 bases between. The CDR3 is 14 amino acids. CDR3 sequence: CASSPPGTLTEQFF. The CDR3 DNA sequence: TGTGCCAGCAGCCCCCCCGGGACCCTCACTGAGCAGTTCTTC.

V gene TRBV25-1 combines with J gene TRBJ2-1, with 13 bases matching TRBD2. Looked up from germline, CDR1 is MGHDK and CDR2 is SYGVNS. The CDR3 spans 16 residues. The V segment lost 7 bases and the J segment 2 bases; nucleotides outside the gene matches: 5. CDR3 nucleotide sequence: TGTGCCAGCACTATGGGACTAGCGGGACCCTACAATGAGCAGTTCTTC. Its protein is CASTMGLAGPYNEQFF. Together with reference TRBV25-1 and TRBJ2-1, the CDR3 gives the full variable domain: EADIYQTPRYLVIGTGKKITLECSQTMGHDKMYWYQQDPGMELHLIHYSYGVNSTEKGDLSSESTVSRIRTEHFPLTLESARPSHTSQYLCASTMGLAGPYNEQFFGPGTRLTVL.

This clone is a singleton in its sample. The CDR3, as DNA: TGTGCCAGCAGGGGGCACGATGAGCAGTTCTTC. It specifies CASRGHDEQFF. The chain has TRBV28 and TRBJ2-1; possible D gene TRBD1, 5 bases. The CDR3 loop spans 11 amino acids. Per germline, CDR1 MDHEN and CDR2 SYDVKM. Trimming stripped 6 bases from V and 8 bases from J, with 8 bases between.

This clone was seen just once. The chain uses TRBV6-1 and TRBJ2-5; TRBD2 matches at 8 bases. CDR3 size: 14 residues. V trimming: 4 bases; J trimming: 4 bases; junction bases outside the gene matches: 5. The V gene's germline CDR1 is MNHNS and CDR2 SASEGT. The CDR3 nucleotides read TGTGCCAGCAGTGTGGGACTAGTAAGAGAGACCCAGTACTTC. This gives the protein CASSVGLVRETQYF.

V is TRBV5-4 and J is TRBJ2-2, with 12 bases that match TRBD1. The CDR3 runs to 15 residues. Trimming took 4 bases from V and 7 from J; bases not matched to a gene: 5. Looked up from germline, CDR1 is SGHNT and CDR2 is YYREEE (reference sequence). DNA for the CDR3: TGTGCCAGCAGCCAGGGACAGGGGGCGTTCGGGGAGCTGTTTTTT. As protein: CASSQGQGAFGELFF.

This clone was observed a single time. The same CDR3 can be traced to other DNA sequences in this sample. This chain joins TRBV28 and TRBJ1-2; D is unresolved. Trimming removed 1 base from V and 6 bases from J, with 6 bases in between. The length of the CDR3 is 12 residues. The germline gives CDR1 MDHEN, CDR2 SYDVKM. The CDR3 is CASSLLRDGYTF. In DNA, the CDR3 is TGTGCCAGCAGTTTATTACGGGATGGCTACACCTTC.

As regards this clone: One end of the junction is discordant with germline, which a read error may explain. The rearrangement links TRBV15 to TRBJ1-5, with D tentatively TRBD1 (6 bases). The CDR3 spans 17 residues. Per germline, CDR1 LNHNV and CDR2 YYDKDF (reference sequence). The DNA of the CDR3 is TGTGCCACCAGAAGAGGATTGTTGGGGGGGGCACAACAGCCCCAGCATTTT. Its protein product is CATRRGLLGGAQQPQHF.

Comment on this clone: Other nucleotide sequences from this sample produce the same CDR3. This chain links TRBV5-1 with TRBJ2-1; D gene ambiguous. Looked up from germline, CDR1 is SGHRS and CDR2 is YFSETQ. The CDR3 is 13 residues long. Between the trimmed V and J ends, which lost 0 bases and 5 bases, there was a span of 6 bases. The DNA of the CDR3 is TGCGCCAGCAGCTTGGATCCAAACAATGAGCAGTTCTTC. It yields the protein CASSLDPNNEQFF.

This chain uses TRBV28 with TRBJ1-1; D may be TRBD1 (5 bases). Germline V lookup: CDR1 MDHEN, CDR2 SYDVKM. The V and J ends lost 7 bases and 11 bases respectively, with 20 bases between them. The CDR3 contains 13 residues. CDR3 nucleotides: TGTGCCAGCACGGTCGGGACCCCACCGGTGGCTTTCTTT. Residues: CASTVGTPPVAFF. Together with reference TRBV28 and TRBJ1-1, the CDR3 gives the full variable domain: DVKVTQSSRYLVKRTGEKVFLECVQDMDHENMFWYRQDPGLGLRLIYFSYDVKMKEKGDIPEGYSVSREKKERFSLILESASTNQTSMYLCASTVGTPPVAFFGQGTRLTVV.

V and J are TRBV6-5 and TRBJ2-5, with 10 bases lining up with TRBD2. Germline assignment: CDR1 MNHEY and CDR2 SVGAGI. This CDR3 is built from 15 residues. The J segment lost 4 bases and the V segment lost 7 bases, leaving 9 bases of the junction unmatched. For the CDR3, the DNA is TGTGCCAGCAAGGGGGCTAGCGGGAGAGGAGAGACCCAGTACTTC. It codes for CASKGASGRGETQYF.

The DNA of the CDR3 is TGTGCCAGCTCCGGGGCGAACACTGAAGCTTTCTTT. Its protein product is CASSGANTEAFF. The rearrangement links TRBV9 to TRBJ1-1; tentative D call: TRBD1 (5 bases). The CDR3 loop spans 12 amino acids. The V end was cut by 7 bases, the J end by 1 base, with 8 bases between. Germline V gene data show CDR1 as SGDLS and CDR2 as YYNGEE.

This clone has a handful of counts. V is TRBV28 and J is TRBJ1-1; D call uncertain. The V gene lost 6 bases and the J gene lost 0 bases, with 20 bases spanning the gap. Germline lookup yields CDR1 MDHEN and CDR2 SYDVKM. This CDR3 is 17 amino acids long. CDR3 amino acids: CASSSPTLVGMNTEAFF. The CDR3 DNA sequence: TGTGCCAGCAGCTCCCCCACGTTGGTGGGGATGAACACTGAAGCTTTCTTT.

The chain recombines TRBV7-9 with TRBJ2-5; D may be TRBD1 (5 bases). Trimming left V 3 bases short and J 5 bases short, with 13 bases between. This CDR3 region has 14 residues. Germline CDR1 SEHNR, CDR2 FQNEAQ (reference sequence). CDR3 protein: CASSLNQGEETQYF. The DNA for the CDR3 is TGTGCCAGCAGCTTGAACCAGGGCGAGGAGACCCAGTACTTC.

The gene calls are TRBV28 and TRBJ2-7; D tentatively fits TRBD1 or TRBD2 (6 bases each). Germline V lookup: CDR1 MDHEN, CDR2 SYDVKM. V lost 6 bases and J lost 2, with 17 bases in between. The CDR3 consists of 15 residues. In DNA, the CDR3 is TGTGCCAGCAGGGGGGGCACTAGCAGAACCTACGAGCAGTACTTC. This codes for CASRGGTSRTYEQYF.

The chain carries TRBV6-5 and TRBJ1-2; 7 bases are shared with TRBD1. CDR3 length: 15 amino acids. The V gene end was trimmed by 4 bases and the J gene end by 0 bases; junction bases not matched to a gene: 5. CDR1 and CDR2 (germline): MNHEY, SVGAGI. For the CDR3, the DNA is TGTGCCAGCAGTTTTTCGGACAGGACTAACTATGGCTACACCTTC. Protein: CASSFSDRTNYGYTF.

This chain joins TRBV12-5 and TRBJ2-1; no reliable D call. The CDR3 totals 13 residues. Germline CDR1 LGHNT, CDR2 FRNRAP. Trimming cost V 7 bases and J 0 bases, with 7 bases left between them. CDR3 in amino acids: CASAASSYNEQFF. For the CDR3, the DNA is TGTGCTAGTGCTGCCAGCTCCTACAATGAGCAGTTCTTC.

The chain carries TRBV9 and TRBJ2-7, with D unclear. Germline V lookup: CDR1 SGDLS, CDR2 YYNGEE. The V end was cut by 4 bases, the J end by 2 bases, with 16 bases between. The CDR3 covers 15 residues. The CDR3 DNA follows: TGTGCCAGCAGCCGCCACACCGGGCCCACCTACGAGCAGTACTTC. Its protein product is CASSRHTGPTYEQYF.

This chain connects TRBV19 to TRBJ2-1; TRBD2 aligns across 10 bases. CDR3 size: 17 residues. Germline V lookup: CDR1 LNHDA, CDR2 SQIVND (reference sequence). Unmatched junction bases numbered 9, after V lost 7 bases and J lost 0 bases. The CDR3 region is CASKRSPSGSSYNEQFF. CDR3 sequence (DNA): TGTGCCAGTAAAAGGAGTCCTAGCGGGAGCTCCTACAATGAGCAGTTCTTC.